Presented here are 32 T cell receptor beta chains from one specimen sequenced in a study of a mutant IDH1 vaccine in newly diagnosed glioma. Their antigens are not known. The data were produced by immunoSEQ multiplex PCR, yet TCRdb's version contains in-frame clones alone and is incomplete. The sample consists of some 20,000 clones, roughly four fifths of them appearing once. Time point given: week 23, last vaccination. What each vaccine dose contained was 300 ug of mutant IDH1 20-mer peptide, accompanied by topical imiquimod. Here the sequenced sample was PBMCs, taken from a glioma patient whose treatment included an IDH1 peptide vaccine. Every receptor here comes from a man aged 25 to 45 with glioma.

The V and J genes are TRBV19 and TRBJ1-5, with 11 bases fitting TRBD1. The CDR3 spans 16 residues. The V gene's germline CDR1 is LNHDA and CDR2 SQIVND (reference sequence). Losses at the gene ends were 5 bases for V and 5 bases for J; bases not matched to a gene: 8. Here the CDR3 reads CASSFVDRGRDQPQHF. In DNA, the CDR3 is TGTGCCAGTAGTTTCGTGGACAGGGGGCGCGATCAGCCCCAGCATTTT. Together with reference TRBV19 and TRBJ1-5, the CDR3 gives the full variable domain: DGGITQSPKYLFRKEGQNVTLSCEQNLNHDAMYWYRQDPGQGLRLIYYSQIVNDFQKGDIAEGYSVSREKKESFPLTVTSAQKNPTAFYLCASSFVDRGRDQPQHFGDGTRLSIL.

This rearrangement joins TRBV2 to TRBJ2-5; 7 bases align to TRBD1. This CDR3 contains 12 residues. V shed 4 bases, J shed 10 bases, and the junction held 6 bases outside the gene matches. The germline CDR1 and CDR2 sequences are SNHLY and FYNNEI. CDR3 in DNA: TGTGCCAGCAGTGGAAACAGGGGCTTCCAGTACTTC. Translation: CASSGNRGFQYF. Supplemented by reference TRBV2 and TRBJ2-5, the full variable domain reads EPEVTQTPSHQVTQMGQEVILRCVPISNHLYFYWYRQILGQKVEFLVSFYNNEISEKSEIFDDQFSVERPDGSNFTLKIRSTKLEDSAMYFCASSGNRGFQYFGPGTRLLVL.

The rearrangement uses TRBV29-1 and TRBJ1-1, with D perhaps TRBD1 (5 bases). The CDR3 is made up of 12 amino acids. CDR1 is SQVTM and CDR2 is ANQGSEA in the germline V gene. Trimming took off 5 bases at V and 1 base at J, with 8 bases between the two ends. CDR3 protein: CSVKTANTEAFF. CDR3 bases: TGCAGCGTTAAGACAGCGAACACTGAAGCTTTCTTT.

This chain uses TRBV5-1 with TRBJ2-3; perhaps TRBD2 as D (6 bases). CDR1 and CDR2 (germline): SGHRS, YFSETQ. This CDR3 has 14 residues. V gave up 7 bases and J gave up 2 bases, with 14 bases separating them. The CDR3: CASYTGTYTDTQYF. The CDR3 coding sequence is TGCGCCAGCTACACCGGGACTTACACAGATACGCAGTATTTT.

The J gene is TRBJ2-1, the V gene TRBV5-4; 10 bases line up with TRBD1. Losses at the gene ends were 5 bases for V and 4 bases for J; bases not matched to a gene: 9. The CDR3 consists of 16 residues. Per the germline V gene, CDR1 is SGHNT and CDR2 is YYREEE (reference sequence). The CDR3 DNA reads TGTGCCAGCAGAAGTCCGGGACAGGGGAGTTACAATGAGCAGTTCTTC. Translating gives CASRSPGQGSYNEQFF.

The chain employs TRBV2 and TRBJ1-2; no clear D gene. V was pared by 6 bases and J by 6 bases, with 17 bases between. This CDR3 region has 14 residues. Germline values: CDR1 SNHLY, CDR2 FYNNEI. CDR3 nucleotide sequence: TGTGCCAGCAGGGACCTGACCCCTTCTGATGGCTACACCTTC. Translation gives CASRDLTPSDGYTF.

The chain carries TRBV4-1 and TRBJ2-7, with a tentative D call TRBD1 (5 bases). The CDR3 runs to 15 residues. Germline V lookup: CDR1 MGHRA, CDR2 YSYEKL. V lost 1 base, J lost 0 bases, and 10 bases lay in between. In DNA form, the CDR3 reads TGCGCCAGCAGCCAAGTTACAGGTTACTCCTACGAGCAGTACTTC. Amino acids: CASSQVTGYSYEQYF.

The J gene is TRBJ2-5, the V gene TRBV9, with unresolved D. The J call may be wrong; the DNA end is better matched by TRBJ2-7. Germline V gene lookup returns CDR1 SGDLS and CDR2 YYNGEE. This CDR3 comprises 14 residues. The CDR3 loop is CASSAQEISYEQYF. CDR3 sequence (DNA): TGTGCCAGCAGCGCGCAAGAAATCTCCTACGAGCAGTACTTC.

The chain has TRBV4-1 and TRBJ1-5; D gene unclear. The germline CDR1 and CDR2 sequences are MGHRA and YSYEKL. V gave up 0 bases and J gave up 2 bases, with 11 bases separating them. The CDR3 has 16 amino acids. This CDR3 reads CASSQDSWLGNQPQHF. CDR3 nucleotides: TGCGCCAGCAGCCAAGATTCGTGGCTGGGCAATCAGCCCCAGCATTTT.

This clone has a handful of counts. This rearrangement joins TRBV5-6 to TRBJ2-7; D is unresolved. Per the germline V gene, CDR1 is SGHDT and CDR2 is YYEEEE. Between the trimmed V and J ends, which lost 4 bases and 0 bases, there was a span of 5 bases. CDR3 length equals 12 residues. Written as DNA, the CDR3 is TGTGCCAGCAGCCCCGGCTCCTACGAGCAGTACTTC. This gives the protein CASSPGSYEQYF.

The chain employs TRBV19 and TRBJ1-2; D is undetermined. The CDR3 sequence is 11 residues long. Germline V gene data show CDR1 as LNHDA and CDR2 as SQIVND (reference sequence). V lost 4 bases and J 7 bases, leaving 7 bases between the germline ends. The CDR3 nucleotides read TGTGCCAGTAGTAGGGGTGGTGGCTACACCTTC. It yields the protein CASSRGGGYTF.

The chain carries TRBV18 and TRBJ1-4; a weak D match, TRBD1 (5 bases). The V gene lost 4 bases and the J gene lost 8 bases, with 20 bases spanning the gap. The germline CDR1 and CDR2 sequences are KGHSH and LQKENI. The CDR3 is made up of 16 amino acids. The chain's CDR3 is CASSLTWGKPEEKLFF. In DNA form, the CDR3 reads TGTGCCAGCTCACTCACCTGGGGGAAACCTGAGGAAAAACTGTTTTTT.

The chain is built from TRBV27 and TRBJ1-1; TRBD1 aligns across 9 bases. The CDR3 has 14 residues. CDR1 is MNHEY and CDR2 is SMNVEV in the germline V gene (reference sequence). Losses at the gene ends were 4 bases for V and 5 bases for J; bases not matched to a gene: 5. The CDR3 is CASSSTGGRTEAFF. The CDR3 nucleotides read TGTGCCAGCAGTTCGACAGGGGGGAGGACTGAAGCTTTCTTT.

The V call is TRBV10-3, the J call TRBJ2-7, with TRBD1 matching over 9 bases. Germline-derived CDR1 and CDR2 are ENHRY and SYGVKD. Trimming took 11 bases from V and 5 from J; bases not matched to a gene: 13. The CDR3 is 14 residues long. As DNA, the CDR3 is TGTGCCTTGTCTCAGAGGGACAGGGAACACGAGCAGTACTTC. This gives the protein CALSQRDREHEQYF.

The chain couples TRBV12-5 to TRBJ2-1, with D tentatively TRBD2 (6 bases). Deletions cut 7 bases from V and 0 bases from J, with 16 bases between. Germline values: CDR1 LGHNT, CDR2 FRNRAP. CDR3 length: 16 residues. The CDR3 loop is CASEQRLVVSYNEQFF. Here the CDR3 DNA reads TGTGCTAGTGAGCAACGACTAGTGGTCTCCTACAATGAGCAGTTCTTC.

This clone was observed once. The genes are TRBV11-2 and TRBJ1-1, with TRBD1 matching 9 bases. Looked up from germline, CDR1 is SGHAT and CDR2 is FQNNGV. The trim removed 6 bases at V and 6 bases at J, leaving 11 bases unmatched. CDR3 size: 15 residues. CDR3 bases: TGTGCCAGCAGTCAAAACAGGGGGCTGGTAGCTGAAGCTTTCTTT. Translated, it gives CASSQNRGLVAEAFF.

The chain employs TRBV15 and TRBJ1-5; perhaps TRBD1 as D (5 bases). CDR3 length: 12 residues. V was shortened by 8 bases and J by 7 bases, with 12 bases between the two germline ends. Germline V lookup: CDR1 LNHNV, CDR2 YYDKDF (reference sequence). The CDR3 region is CATGQGIQPQHF. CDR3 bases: TGTGCCACCGGGCAGGGCATCCAGCCCCAGCATTTT.

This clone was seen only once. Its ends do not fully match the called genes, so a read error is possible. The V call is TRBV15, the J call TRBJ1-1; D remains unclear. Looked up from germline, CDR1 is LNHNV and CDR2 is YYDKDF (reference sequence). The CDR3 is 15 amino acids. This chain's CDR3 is CATSRETSRSTEAFF. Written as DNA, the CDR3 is TGTGCCACCAGCCGAGAGACTTCTCGGTCCACTGAAGCTTTCTTT.

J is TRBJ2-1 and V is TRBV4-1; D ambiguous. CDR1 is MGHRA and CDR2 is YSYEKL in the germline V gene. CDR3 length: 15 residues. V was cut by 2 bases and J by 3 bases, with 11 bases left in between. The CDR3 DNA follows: TGCGCCAGCAGCCAACGAGTCTTACTCTACAATGAGCAGTTCTTC. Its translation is CASSQRVLLYNEQFF.

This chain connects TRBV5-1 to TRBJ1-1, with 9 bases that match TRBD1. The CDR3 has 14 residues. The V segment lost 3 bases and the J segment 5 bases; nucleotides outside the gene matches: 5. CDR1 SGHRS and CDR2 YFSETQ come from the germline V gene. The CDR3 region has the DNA TGCGCCAGCAGCTCAACAGGGGGCAGGACTGAAGCTTTCTTT. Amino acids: CASSSTGGRTEAFF.

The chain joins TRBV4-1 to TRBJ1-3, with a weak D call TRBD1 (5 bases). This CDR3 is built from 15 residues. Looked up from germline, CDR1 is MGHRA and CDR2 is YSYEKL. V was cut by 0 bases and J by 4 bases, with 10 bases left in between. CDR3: CASSQDRGTGNTIYF. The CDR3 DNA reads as TGCGCCAGCAGCCAAGATAGAGGGACGGGAAACACCATATATTTT.

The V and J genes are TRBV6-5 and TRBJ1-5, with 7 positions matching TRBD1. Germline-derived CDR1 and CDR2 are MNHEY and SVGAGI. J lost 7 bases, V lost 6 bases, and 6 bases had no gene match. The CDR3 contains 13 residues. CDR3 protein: CASSSDRKQPQHF. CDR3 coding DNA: TGTGCCAGCAGCTCGGACAGGAAACAGCCCCAGCATTTT.

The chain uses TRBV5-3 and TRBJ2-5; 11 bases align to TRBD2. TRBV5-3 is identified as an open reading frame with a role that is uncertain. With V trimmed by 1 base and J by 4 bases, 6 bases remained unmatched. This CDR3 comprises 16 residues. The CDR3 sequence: CARSLSFGLAGETQYF. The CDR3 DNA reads TGTGCCAGAAGCTTGTCTTTCGGACTAGCGGGAGAGACCCAGTACTTC.

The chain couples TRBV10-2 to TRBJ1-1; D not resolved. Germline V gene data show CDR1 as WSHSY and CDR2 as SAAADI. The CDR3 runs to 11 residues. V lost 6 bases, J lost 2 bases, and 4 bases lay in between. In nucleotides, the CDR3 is TGCGCCAGCAGAACTAACACTGAAGCTTTCTTT. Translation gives CASRTNTEAFF.

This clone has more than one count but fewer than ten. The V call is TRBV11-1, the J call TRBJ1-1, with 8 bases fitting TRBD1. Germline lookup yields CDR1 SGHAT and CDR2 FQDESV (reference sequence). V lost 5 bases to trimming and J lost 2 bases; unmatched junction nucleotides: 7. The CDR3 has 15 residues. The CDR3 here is CASSPRTGINTEAFF. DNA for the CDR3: TGTGCCAGCAGCCCTCGGACAGGGATAAACACTGAAGCTTTCTTT.

DNA for the CDR3: TGTGCCTTTTCTTTGACTCCATACGAGCAGTACTTC. The encoded protein is CAFSLTPYEQYF. The chain couples TRBV30 to TRBJ2-7; D is ambiguous. V lost 7 bases and J 4 bases, leaving 14 bases between the germline ends. From germline, CDR1 is GTSNPN and CDR2 SVGIG (reference sequence). The CDR3 spans 12 residues.

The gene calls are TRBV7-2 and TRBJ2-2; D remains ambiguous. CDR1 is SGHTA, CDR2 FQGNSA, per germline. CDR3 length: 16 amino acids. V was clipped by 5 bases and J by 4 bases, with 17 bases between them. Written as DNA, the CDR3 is TGTGCCAGCAGCCCGACGGCCCCCCGAGGCACCGGGGAGCTGTTTTTT. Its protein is CASSPTAPRGTGELFF.

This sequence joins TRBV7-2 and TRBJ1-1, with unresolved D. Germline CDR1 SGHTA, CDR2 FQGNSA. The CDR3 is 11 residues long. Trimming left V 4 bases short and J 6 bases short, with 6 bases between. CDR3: CASSSGPEAFF. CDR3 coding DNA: TGTGCCAGCAGCTCAGGCCCTGAAGCTTTCTTT.

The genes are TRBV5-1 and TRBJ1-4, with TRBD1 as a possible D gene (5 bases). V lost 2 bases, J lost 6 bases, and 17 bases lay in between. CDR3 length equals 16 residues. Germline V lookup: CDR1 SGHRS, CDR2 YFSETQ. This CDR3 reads CASSFQPAVGDEKLFF. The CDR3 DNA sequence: TGCGCCAGCAGCTTCCAACCGGCCGTGGGGGATGAAAAACTGTTTTTT.

The CDR3: CASSYGGRAVETQYF. In nucleotides, the CDR3 is TGTGCCAGCAGTTACGGCGGGAGGGCTGTGGAGACCCAGTACTTC. This rearrangement joins TRBV6-5 to TRBJ2-5, with 9 nucleotides matching TRBD2. V was pared by 2 bases and J by 5 bases, with 6 bases of the junction left unmatched. The CDR3 contains 15 residues. CDR1 and CDR2 from the germline V gene are MNHEY and SVGAGI.

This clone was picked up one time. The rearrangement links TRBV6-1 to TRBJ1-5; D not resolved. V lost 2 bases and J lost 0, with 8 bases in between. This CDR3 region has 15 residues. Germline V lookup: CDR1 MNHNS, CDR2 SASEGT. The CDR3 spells CASSERHHSNQPQHF. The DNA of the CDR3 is TGTGCCAGCAGTGAACGTCACCATAGCAATCAGCCCCAGCATTTT.

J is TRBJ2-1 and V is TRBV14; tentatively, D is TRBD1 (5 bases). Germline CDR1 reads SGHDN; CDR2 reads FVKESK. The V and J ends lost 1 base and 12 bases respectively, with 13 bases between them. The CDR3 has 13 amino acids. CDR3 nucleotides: TGTGCCAGCAGCCAAGGGGGCTCTGTTAGGCAGTTCTTC. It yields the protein CASSQGGSVRQFF.